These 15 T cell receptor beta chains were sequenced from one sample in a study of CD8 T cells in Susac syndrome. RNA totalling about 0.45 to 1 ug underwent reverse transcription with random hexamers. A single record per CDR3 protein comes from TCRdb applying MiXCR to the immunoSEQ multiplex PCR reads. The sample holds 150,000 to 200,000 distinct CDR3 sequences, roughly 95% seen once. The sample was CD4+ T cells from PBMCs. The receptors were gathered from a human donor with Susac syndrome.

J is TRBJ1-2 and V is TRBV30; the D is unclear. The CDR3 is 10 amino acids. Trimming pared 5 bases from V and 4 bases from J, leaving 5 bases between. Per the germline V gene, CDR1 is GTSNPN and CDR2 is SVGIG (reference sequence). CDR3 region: CAWRTYGYTF. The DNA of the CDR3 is TGTGCCTGGCGAACCTATGGCTACACCTTC.

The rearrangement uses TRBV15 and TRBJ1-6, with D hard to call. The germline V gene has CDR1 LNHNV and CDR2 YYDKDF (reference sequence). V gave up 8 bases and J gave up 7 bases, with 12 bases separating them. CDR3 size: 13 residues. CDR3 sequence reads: CATGRGGNSPLHF. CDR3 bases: TGTGCCACCGGAAGAGGTGGGAATTCACCCCTCCACTTT.

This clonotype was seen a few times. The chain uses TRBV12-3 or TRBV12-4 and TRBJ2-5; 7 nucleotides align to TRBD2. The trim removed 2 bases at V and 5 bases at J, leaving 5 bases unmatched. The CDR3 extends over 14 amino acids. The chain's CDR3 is CASSLLAGVETQYF. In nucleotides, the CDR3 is TGTGCCAGCAGTTTATTGGCGGGAGTGGAGACCCAGTACTTC.

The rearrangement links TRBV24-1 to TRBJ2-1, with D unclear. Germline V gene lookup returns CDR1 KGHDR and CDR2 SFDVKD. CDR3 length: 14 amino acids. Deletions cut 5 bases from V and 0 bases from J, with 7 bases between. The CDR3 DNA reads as TGTGCCACCAGTGGGCAGACCTCCTACAATGAGCAGTTCTTC. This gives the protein CATSGQTSYNEQFF.

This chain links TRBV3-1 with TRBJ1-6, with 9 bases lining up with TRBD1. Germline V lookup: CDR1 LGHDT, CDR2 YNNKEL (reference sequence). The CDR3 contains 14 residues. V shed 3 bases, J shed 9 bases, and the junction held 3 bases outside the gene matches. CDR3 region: CASSQGQGSSPLHF. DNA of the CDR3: TGTGCCAGCAGCCAGGGACAGGGTTCTTCACCCCTCCACTTT. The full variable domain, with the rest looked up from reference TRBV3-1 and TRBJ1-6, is DTAVSQTPKYLVTQMGNDKSIKCEQNLGHDTMYWYKQDSKKFLKIMFSYNNKELIINETVPNRFSPKSPDKAHLNLHINSLELGDSAVYFCASSQGQGSSPLHFGNGTRLTVT.

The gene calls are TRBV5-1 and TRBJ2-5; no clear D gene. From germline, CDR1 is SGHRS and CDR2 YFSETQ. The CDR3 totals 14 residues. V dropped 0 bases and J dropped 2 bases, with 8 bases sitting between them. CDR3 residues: CASSLAPPQETQYF. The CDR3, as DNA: TGCGCCAGCAGCTTGGCCCCCCCGCAAGAGACCCAGTACTTC.

The CDR3 loop is CSVEVRATGELFF. The CDR3 region has the DNA TGCAGCGTTGAAGTCCGGGCCACCGGGGAGCTGTTTTTT. The V call is TRBV29-1, the J call TRBJ2-2; no reliable D call. V was cut by 1 base and J by 4 bases, with 7 bases left in between. The CDR3 covers 13 residues. Germline loops: CDR1 SQVTM, CDR2 ANQGSEA.

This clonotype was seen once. The DNA of the CDR3 is TGCAGTGCTAGACCCGACACAGATACGCAGTATTTT. Encoded protein: CSARPDTDTQYF. The chain is built from TRBV20-1 and TRBJ2-3, with D unclear. The V gene lost 2 bases and the J gene lost 2 bases, with 5 bases spanning the gap. This CDR3 region has 12 residues. Germline V gives CDR1 DFQATT, CDR2 SNEGSKA (reference sequence).

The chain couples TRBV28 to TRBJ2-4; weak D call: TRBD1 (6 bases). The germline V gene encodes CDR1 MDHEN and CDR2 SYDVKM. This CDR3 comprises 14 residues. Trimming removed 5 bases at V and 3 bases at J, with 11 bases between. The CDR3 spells CASSGQPGKNIQYF. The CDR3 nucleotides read TGTGCCAGCAGTGGACAGCCAGGCAAAAACATTCAGTACTTC.

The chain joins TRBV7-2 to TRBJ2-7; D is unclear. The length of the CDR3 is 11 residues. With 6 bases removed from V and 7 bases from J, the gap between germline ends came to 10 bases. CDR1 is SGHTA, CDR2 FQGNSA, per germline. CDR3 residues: CASSYRREQYF. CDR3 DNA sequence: TGTGCCAGCAGTTACCGCAGGGAGCAGTACTTC. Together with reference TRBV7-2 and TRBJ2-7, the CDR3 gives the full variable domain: GAGVSQSPSNKVTEKGKDVELRCDPISGHTALYWYRQSLGQGLEFLIYFQGNSAPDKSGLPSDRFSAERTGGSVSTLTIQRTQQEDSAVYLCASSYRREQYFGPGTRLTVT.

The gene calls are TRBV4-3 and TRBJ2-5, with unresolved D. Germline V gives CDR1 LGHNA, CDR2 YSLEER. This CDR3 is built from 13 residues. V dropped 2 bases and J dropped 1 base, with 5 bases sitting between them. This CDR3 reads CASSQRVQETQYF. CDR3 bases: TGCGCCAGCAGCCAAAGGGTCCAAGAGACCCAGTACTTC.

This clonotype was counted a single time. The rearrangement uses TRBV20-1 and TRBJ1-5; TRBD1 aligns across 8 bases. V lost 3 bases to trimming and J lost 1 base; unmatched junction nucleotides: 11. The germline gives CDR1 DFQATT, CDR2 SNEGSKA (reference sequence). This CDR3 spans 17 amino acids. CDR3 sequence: CSASILYRGSSNQPQHF. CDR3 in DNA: TGCAGTGCTAGTATTCTTTACAGGGGGTCCAGCAATCAGCCCCAGCATTTT.

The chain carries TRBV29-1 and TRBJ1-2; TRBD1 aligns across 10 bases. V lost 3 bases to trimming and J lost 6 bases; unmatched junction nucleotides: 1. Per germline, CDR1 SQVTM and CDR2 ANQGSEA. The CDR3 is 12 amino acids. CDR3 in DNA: TGCAGCGTTGAGGGACAGGGGCATGGCTACACCTTC. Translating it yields CSVEGQGHGYTF.

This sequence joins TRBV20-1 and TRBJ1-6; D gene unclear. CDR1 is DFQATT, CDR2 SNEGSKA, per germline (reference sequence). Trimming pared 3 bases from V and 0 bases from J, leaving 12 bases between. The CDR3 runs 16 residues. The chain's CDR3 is CSASNRWSSYNSPLHF. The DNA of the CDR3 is TGCAGTGCTAGCAACCGTTGGAGCTCCTATAATTCACCCCTCCACTTT.

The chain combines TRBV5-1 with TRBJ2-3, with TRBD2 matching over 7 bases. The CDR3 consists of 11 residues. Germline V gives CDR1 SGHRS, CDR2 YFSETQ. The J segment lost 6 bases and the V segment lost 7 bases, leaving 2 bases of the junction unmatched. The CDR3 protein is CASLGGDTQYF. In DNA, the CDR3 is TGCGCCAGCCTCGGGGGGGATACGCAGTATTTT.